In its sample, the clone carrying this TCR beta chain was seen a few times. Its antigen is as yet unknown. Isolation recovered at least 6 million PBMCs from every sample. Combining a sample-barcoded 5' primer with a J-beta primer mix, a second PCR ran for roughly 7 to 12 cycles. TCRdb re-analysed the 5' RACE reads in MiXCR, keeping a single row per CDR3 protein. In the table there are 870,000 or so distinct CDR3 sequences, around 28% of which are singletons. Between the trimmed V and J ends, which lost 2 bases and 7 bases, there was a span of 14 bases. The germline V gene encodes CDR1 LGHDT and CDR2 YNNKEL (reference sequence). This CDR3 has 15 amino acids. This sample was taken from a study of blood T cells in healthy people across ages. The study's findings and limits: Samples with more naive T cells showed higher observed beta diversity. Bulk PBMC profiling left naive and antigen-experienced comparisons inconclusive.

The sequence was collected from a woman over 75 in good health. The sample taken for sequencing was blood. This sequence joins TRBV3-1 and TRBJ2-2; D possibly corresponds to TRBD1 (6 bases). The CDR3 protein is CASSQYTGNDGELFF. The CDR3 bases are TGTGCCAGCAGCCAATATACAGGGAATGACGGGGAGCTGTTTTTT. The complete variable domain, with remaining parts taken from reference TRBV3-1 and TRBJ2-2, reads DTAVSQTPKYLVTQMGNDKSIKCEQNLGHDTMYWYKQDSKKFLKIMFSYNNKELIINETVPNRFSPKSPDKAHLNLHINSLELGDSAVYFCASSQYTGNDGELFFGEGSRLTVL.